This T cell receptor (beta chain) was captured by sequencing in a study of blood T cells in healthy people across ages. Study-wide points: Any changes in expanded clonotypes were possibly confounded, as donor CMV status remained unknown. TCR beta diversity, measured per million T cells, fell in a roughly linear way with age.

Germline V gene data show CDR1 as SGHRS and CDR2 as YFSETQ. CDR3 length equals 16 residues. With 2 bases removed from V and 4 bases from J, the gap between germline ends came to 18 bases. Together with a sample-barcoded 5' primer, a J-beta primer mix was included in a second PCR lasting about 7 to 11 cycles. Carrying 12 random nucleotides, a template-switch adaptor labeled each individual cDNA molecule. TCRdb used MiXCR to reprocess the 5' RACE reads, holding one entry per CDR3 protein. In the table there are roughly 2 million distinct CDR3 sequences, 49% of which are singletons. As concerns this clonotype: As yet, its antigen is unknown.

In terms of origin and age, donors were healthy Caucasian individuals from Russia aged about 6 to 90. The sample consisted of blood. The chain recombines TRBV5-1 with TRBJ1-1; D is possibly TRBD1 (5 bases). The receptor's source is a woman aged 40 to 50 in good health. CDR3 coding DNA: TGCGCCAGCAGCTTATTCTCGGGGGATCGGGGCACTGAAGCTTTCTTT. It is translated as CASSLFSGDRGTEAFF.